Listed below are T cell receptor beta chains from one sample, sequenced in a study of T-cell memory formation after mild COVID-19. TCRdb reprocessed the 5' RACE reads with MiXCR, giving one entry per CDR3 protein. The sample lists roughly 120,000 distinct CDR3 sequences, about a sixth seen once, with around 13% in the top ten. The sample was PBMCs or a T cell subset sorted from them (not recorded which). Receptors were obtained from an adult woman who had mild COVID-19 (a few samples of this study predate the infection). Cell type and time point are not known. Both conserved end residues are part of each CDR3. A D gene is named only where the DNA matches it firmly. Clone size is shown for a subset of rows, as once, few, many or a class of expanded clone.

D	size	V	J	CDR3	DNA
.	few	TRBV27	TRBJ2-3	CASSFSDMKGDTQYF	TGTGCCAGCAGTTTTTCGGACATGAAGGGAGATACGCAGTATTTT
TRBD1	few	TRBV29-1	TRBJ2-2	CSVGTGAGELFF	TGCAGCGTGGGGACAGGGGCCGGGGAGCTGTTTTTT
.	.	TRBV12-3/TRBV12-4	TRBJ2-3	CASSTGWTRRVGTDTQYF	TGTGCCAGCAGTACAGGGTGGACCCGCCGGGTCGGCACAGATACGCAGTATTTT
.	few	TRBV15	TRBJ2-1	CATSGRHNEQFF	TGTGCCACCTCGGGACGACACAATGAGCAGTTCTTC
.	.	TRBV29-1	TRBJ2-4	CSVVKTGVNIQYF	TGCAGCGTTGTAAAAACAGGCGTAAACATTCAGTACTTC
.	.	TRBV7-8	TRBJ2-3	CASNQRGRPTDTQYF	TGTGCCAGCAACCAACGGGGGAGACCCACAGATACGCAGTATTTT
.	few	TRBV7-3	TRBJ2-1	CASSLGQDYNEQFF	TGTGCCAGCAGCTTAGGCCAGGACTACAATGAGCAGTTCTTC
.	few	TRBV18	TRBJ2-5	CASTAGIEETQYF	TGTGCCAGCACCGCAGGGATTGAAGAGACCCAGTACTTC
.	.	TRBV5-1	TRBJ1-6	CASSLAGPYSPLHF	TGCGCCAGCAGCTTGGCCGGTCCTTATTCACCCCTCCACTTT
.	few	TRBV24-1	TRBJ2-3	CATSPLGIAQQYF	TGTGCCACCAGCCCCCTAGGAATAGCCCAGCAGTATTTT
TRBD1	.	TRBV6-5	TRBJ1-1	CASKGSGQGNTEAFF	TGTGCCAGCAAGGGCTCGGGACAGGGGAACACTGAAGCTTTCTTT
.	few	TRBV7-8	TRBJ1-5	CASSLFDSNQPQHF	TGTGCCAGCAGCTTATTTGATAGCAATCAGCCCCAGCATTTT
.	.	TRBV6-2/TRBV6-3	TRBJ2-7	CASSYEFSDSSYEQYF	TGTGCCAGCAGTTACGAGTTTTCGGACAGCTCCTACGAGCAGTACTTC
TRBD1	few	TRBV10-3	TRBJ2-7	CAILEQGGEQYF	TGTGCCATCCTCGAACAGGGGGGCGAGCAGTACTTC
.	.	TRBV5-6	TRBJ1-1	CASSLYDEAFF	TGTGCCAGCAGCTTGTACGATGAAGCTTTCTTT
.	.	TRBV6-5	TRBJ1-2	CATKEGPNYGYTF	TGTGCCACGAAGGAGGGGCCGAACTATGGCTACACCTTC
TRBD2	.	TRBV11-3	TRBJ2-1	CASSRIAGETYNEQFF	TGTGCCAGCAGCCGGATAGCGGGAGAAACCTACAATGAGCAGTTCTTC
TRBD2	few	TRBV7-8	TRBJ2-1	CASKDLAGGPSEQFF	TGTGCCAGCAAGGATCTAGCGGGGGGGCCGAGTGAGCAGTTCTTC
.	.	TRBV7-8	TRBJ1-1	CASSLGAGGRTEAFF	TGTGCCAGCAGCTTAGGGGCAGGCGGAAGGACTGAAGCTTTCTTT
.	.	TRBV4-3	TRBJ2-2	CASSQDSHRTNTGELFF	TGCGCCAGCAGCCAAGATTCGCACAGGACGAACACCGGGGAGCTGTTTTTT
.	.	TRBV15	TRBJ1-2	CATSRALGGQAYGYTF	TGTGCCACCAGCAGAGCGCTTGGGGGGCAAGCCTATGGCTACACCTTC
.	many	TRBV6-2/TRBV6-3	TRBJ2-7	CASKGENYEQYF	TGTGCCAGCAAGGGGGAGAACTACGAGCAGTACTTC
TRBD2	few	TRBV4-2	TRBJ2-1	CASSRDLTGLAGGGEQFF	TGTGCCAGCAGCCGCGACCTAACGGGACTAGCGGGAGGGGGTGAGCAGTTCTTC
.	few	TRBV12-3/TRBV12-4	TRBJ1-1	CASRGVGESTEAFF	TGTGCCAGCAGGGGAGTCGGGGAAAGCACTGAAGCTTTCTTT
.	.	TRBV27	TRBJ2-7	CASTSWDAYEQYF	TGTGCCAGCACCTCCTGGGACGCCTACGAGCAGTACTTC
.	.	TRBV5-6	TRBJ2-7	CASSLQVNEQYF	TGTGCCAGCAGCTTACAGGTTAACGAGCAGTACTTC
.	few	TRBV7-8	TRBJ2-1	CASRLDYNEQFF	TGTGCCAGCAGACTAGACTACAATGAGCAGTTCTTC
.	.	TRBV5-1	TRBJ2-1	CASSLVQGEGNEQFF	TGCGCCAGCAGCTTGGTTCAGGGGGAGGGGAATGAGCAGTTCTTC
TRBD2	.	TRBV4-1	TRBJ2-5	CASSHPGAGGQETQYF	TGCGCCAGCAGCCACCCCGGGGCGGGGGGCCAAGAGACCCAGTACTTC
.	few	TRBV5-1	TRBJ1-6	CASSLEADNSPLHF	TGCGCCAGCAGCTTGGAAGCTGATAATTCACCCCTCCACTTT
.	few	TRBV19	TRBJ2-1	CASIWGYGSGEQFF	TGTGCCAGTATTTGGGGCTACGGTAGTGGTGAGCAGTTCTTC
TRBD2	.	TRBV5-6	TRBJ2-1	CASSLRLAGGPRNEQFF	TGTGCCAGCAGCTTACGACTAGCGGGAGGGCCCCGCAATGAGCAGTTCTTC
TRBD2	few	TRBV7-3	TRBJ2-1	CASSRTSGLSWNEQFF	TGTGCCAGCAGCCGGACTAGCGGGTTAAGCTGGAATGAGCAGTTCTTC
.	few	TRBV7-9	TRBJ1-1	CASSYGAFF	TGTGCCAGCAGCTATGGAGCTTTCTTT
.	.	TRBV5-4	TRBJ2-1	CASSLGGNRGRNEQFF	TGTGCCAGCAGCCTTGGGGGGAACAGGGGAAGGAATGAGCAGTTCTTC
.	many	TRBV7-2	TRBJ2-2	CASSLILTGELFF	TGTGCCAGCAGCTTAATTTTGACCGGGGAGCTGTTTTTT
.	few	TRBV6-5	TRBJ2-3	CASSYSPETKTDTQYF	TGTGCCAGCAGTTACTCTCCCGAGACAAAAACAGATACGCAGTATTTT
.	.	TRBV5-5	TRBJ2-2	CASSLGGEFTGELFF	TGTGCCAGCAGCTTGGGAGGGGAATTCACCGGGGAGCTGTTTTTT
.	.	TRBV7-7	TRBJ2-2	CASSLYDRLNTGELFF	TGTGCCAGCAGCTTATATGATCGACTTAACACCGGGGAGCTGTTTTTT
.	.	TRBV15	TRBJ2-1	CATSRDSTGSSYNEQFF	TGTGCCACCAGCAGAGACTCTACAGGGAGCTCCTACAATGAGCAGTTCTTC
.	.	TRBV20-1	TRBJ2-2	CSAIRGGNTGELFF	TGCAGTGCTATCAGGGGGGGGAACACCGGGGAGCTGTTTTTT
TRBD2	.	TRBV4-2	TRBJ2-5	CASSQVTSELVKTQYF	TGTGCCAGCAGCCAAGTCACTAGCGAGCTGGTGAAGACCCAGTACTTC